Below, 21 T cell receptor beta chains from the same sample are listed, as sequenced in a study of cytomegalovirus exposure and HLA in healthy donors (dated by TCRdb to the late 2010s). The method behind the library was the immunoSEQ multiplex PCR assay. A mixture of 60 forward primers for TCR Vbeta segments and 13 reverse primers for TCR Jbeta segments was used in the multiplex PCR. TCRdb mirrors the immuneACCESS table, restricted to in-frame sequences. Some clones are absent from its copies; in checked studies, under half trace to an unresolved V gene, and the reason for the others is unknown. The sample yields 97,000 or so clones; around 68% were counted once. The ten largest clones capture over 4% of the sample. The sequenced sample consisted of PBMCs. The receptors shown here come from a human donor in good health.

This chain uses TRBV15 with TRBJ2-7, with 7 bases matching TRBD1. The germline V gene has CDR1 LNHNV and CDR2 YYDKDF (reference sequence). CDR3 length: 19 residues. Trimming at V came to 3 bases and at J to 0 bases, leaving 17 bases not matched to a gene. The DNA for the CDR3 is TGTGCCACCAGCAGTATTGGGGCGACGGGACAGCCGAGCTCCTACGAGCAGTACTTC. Translating gives CATSSIGATGQPSSYEQYF. Combining the CDR3 with reference TRBV15 and TRBJ2-7 gives the whole variable domain DAMVIQNPRYQVTQFGKPVTLSCSQTLNHNVMYWYQQKSSQAPKLLFHYYDKDFNNEADTPDNFQSRRPNTSFCFLDIRSPGLGDTAMYLCATSSIGATGQPSSYEQYFGPGTRLTVT.

The chain has TRBV5-5 and TRBJ1-2, with 7 positions matching TRBD1. This CDR3 has 14 residues. Germline CDR1 SGHKS, CDR2 YYEKEE (reference sequence). V dropped 2 bases and J dropped 2; count of bases not matched to a gene: 3. CDR3 in DNA: TGTGCCAGCAGCTTAGGGGGCGCCAACTATGGCTACACCTTC. This translates into CASSLGGANYGYTF.

V and J are TRBV28 and TRBJ2-3; a possible D gene is TRBD2 (5 bases). This CDR3 is 16 amino acids long. Germline CDR1 MDHEN, CDR2 SYDVKM. Trimming took 6 bases from V and 2 from J, leaving 18 bases between them. The CDR3 nucleotides are TGTGCCAGCAGCGGCCCGAGTAGCGCTCACACAGATACGCAGTATTTT. This gives the protein CASSGPSSAHTDTQYF.

The CDR3 is CSVDRTGERLEQFF. The CDR3 coding sequence is TGCAGCGTTGATAGGACAGGGGAACGTCTTGAGCAGTTCTTC. This chain connects TRBV29-1 to TRBJ2-1, with 9 bases lining up with TRBD1. The ends lost 3 bases at V and 9 bases at J; junction bases unmatched: 9. Germline-derived CDR1 and CDR2 are SQVTM and ANQGSEA. CDR3 size: 14 residues.

This clone was seen only a few times. The chain couples TRBV5-4 to TRBJ2-5; D possibly corresponds to TRBD2 (6 bases). The length of the CDR3 is 16 residues. Germline V gene lookup returns CDR1 SGHNT and CDR2 YYREEE (reference sequence). V was shortened by 2 bases and J by 0 bases, with 14 bases between the two germline ends. The CDR3 bases are TGTGCCAGCAGCTTCCCTAGCGACTCGTACCAAGAGACCCAGTACTTC. Amino acids: CASSFPSDSYQETQYF.

The chain carries TRBV12-5 and TRBJ2-2, with TRBD2 matching 7 bases. V lost 2 bases to trimming and J lost 1 base; unmatched junction nucleotides: 7. The CDR3 extends over 17 amino acids. Germline V lookup: CDR1 LGHNT, CDR2 FRNRAP. CDR3 loop: CASGLWGEGKNTGELFF. CDR3 DNA: TGTGCTAGTGGTTTGTGGGGGGAGGGGAAGAACACCGGGGAGCTGTTTTTT.

This clone was observed a few times. This sequence joins TRBV6-5 and TRBJ2-2; no clear D. Per the germline V gene, CDR1 is MNHEY and CDR2 is SVGAGI. The CDR3 extends over 13 amino acids. V was clipped by 4 bases and J by 3 bases, with 6 bases between them. CDR3 nucleotides: TGTGCCAGCAGTTTCCGGGACACCGGGGAGCTGTTTTTT. This translates into CASSFRDTGELFF.

This chain connects TRBV7-9 to TRBJ1-1; the D gene is possibly TRBD1 (6 bases). Germline V gene sequence: CDR1 SEHNR, CDR2 FQNEAQ (reference sequence). CDR3 length: 15 residues. V shed 2 bases and J shed 1 base, with 11 bases lying between them. CDR3 coding DNA: TGTGCCAGCAGCTTACCCCGGGGACAGAACACTGAAGCTTTCTTT. Translated: CASSLPRGQNTEAFF.

Comment on this clone: A read error may produce the germline difference seen at one junction end. The chain recombines TRBV5-1 with TRBJ1-5, with D hard to call. Germline V lookup: CDR1 SGHRS, CDR2 YFSETQ. The CDR3 runs to 15 residues. As DNA, the CDR3 is TGCGCCAGCAGCTTGAGCGGTGGGAGAAATCAGCCCCAGCGTTTT. Its protein is CASSLSGGRNQPQRF. Full variable domain (outside the CDR3, taken from reference TRBV5-1 and TRBJ1-5): KAGVTQTPRYLIKTRGQQVTLSCSPISGHRSVSWYQQTPGQGLQFLFEYFSETQRNKGNFPGRFSGRQFSNSRSEMNVSTLELGDSALYLCASSLSGGRNQPQRFGDGTRLSIL.

This clone came up a few times. The chain combines TRBV7-8 with TRBJ1-5, with 7 bases lining up with TRBD1. Germline trimming cut 3 bases from V and 2 bases from J; bases unmatched to any gene: 13. This CDR3 contains 18 residues. Germline values: CDR1 SGHVS, CDR2 FQNEAQ. CDR3 sequence reads: CASSLYATGDGRNQPQHF. The CDR3 DNA reads as TGTGCCAGCAGCTTGTACGCTACAGGGGACGGACGCAATCAGCCCCAGCATTTT.

The V and J genes are TRBV4-1 and TRBJ2-7, with 8 bases matching TRBD2. Germline values: CDR1 MGHRA, CDR2 YSYEKL. V trimming: 3 bases; J trimming: 2 bases; junction bases outside the gene matches: 9. This CDR3 is built from 16 residues. CDR3 region: CASSQTSAGGPYEQYF. The DNA for the CDR3 is TGCGCCAGCAGCCAGACTAGCGCGGGAGGACCCTACGAGCAGTACTTC.

The chain couples TRBV19 to TRBJ2-7; perhaps TRBD2 as D (6 bases). This CDR3 has 15 amino acids. CDR1 and CDR2 from the germline V gene are LNHDA and SQIVND (reference sequence). V lost 1 base and J 4 bases, leaving 14 bases between the germline ends. The CDR3 nucleotides are TGTGCCAGTAGTATAGCGGCGGGAAGCAATTACGAGCAGTACTTC. Translated, it gives CASSIAAGSNYEQYF.

This clone was counted only a few times. The CDR3, as DNA: TGTGCCAGCAGCGCCAGACTAGTTTTCGGCAAATACGAGCAGTACTTC. It translates to CASSARLVFGKYEQYF. V gene TRBV27 combines with J gene TRBJ2-7; the D gene is possibly TRBD2 (6 bases). The CDR3 is 16 residues long. Looked up from germline, CDR1 is MNHEY and CDR2 is SMNVEV (reference sequence). Trimming stripped 6 bases from V and 4 bases from J, with 22 bases between.

The rearrangement uses TRBV2 and TRBJ2-1; 8 bases map to TRBD2. V dropped 11 bases and J dropped 7; count of bases not matched to a gene: 16. The CDR3 consists of 15 residues. Germline CDR1 reads SNHLY; CDR2 reads FYNNEI. The CDR3: CAGRAPPSGSNEQFF. Written as DNA, the CDR3 is TGTGCCGGGAGGGCCCCCCCAAGCGGGAGTAATGAGCAGTTCTTC.

The gene calls are TRBV19 and TRBJ1-1, with TRBD1 identical over 7 bases. Per germline, CDR1 LNHDA and CDR2 SQIVND (reference sequence). The CDR3 extends over 15 amino acids. V lost 5 bases and J lost 4; bases outside the gene matches: 10. The CDR3 is CASSPQTRQGTEAFF. In DNA, the CDR3 is TGTGCCAGTAGTCCCCAAACACGACAGGGCACTGAAGCTTTCTTT.

The chain combines TRBV27 with TRBJ2-7; 12 positions match TRBD2. CDR1 is MNHEY, CDR2 SMNVEV, per germline (reference sequence). The CDR3 contains 16 residues. The J segment lost 4 bases and the V segment lost 0 bases, leaving 4 bases of the junction unmatched. CDR3 nucleotide sequence: TGTGCCAGCAGTTTATCGCGGCTAGCGGGAGGGTACGAGCAGTACTTC. It yields the protein CASSLSRLAGGYEQYF.

This clone was observed a single time. V gene TRBV7-9 combines with J gene TRBJ1-2, with 7 bases lining up with TRBD1. The ends lost 6 bases at V and 6 bases at J; junction bases unmatched: 10. The CDR3 is 14 residues long. Germline CDR1 reads SEHNR; CDR2 reads FQNEAQ (reference sequence). The CDR3 here is CASRPPGQMNGYTF. The CDR3 DNA sequence: TGTGCCAGCAGACCTCCGGGACAGATGAATGGCTACACCTTC. The whole variable domain, remainder taken from reference TRBV7-9 and TRBJ1-2, is DTGVSQNPRHKITKRGQNVTFRCDPISEHNRLYWYRQTLGQGPEFLTYFQNEAQLEKSRLLSDRFSAERPKGSFSTLEIQRTEQGDSAMYLCASRPPGQMNGYTFGSGTRLTVV.

The chain couples TRBV15 to TRBJ2-6; TRBD1 is a possible D gene (5 bases). The CDR3 loop spans 16 amino acids. V lost 0 bases and J lost 1, with 7 bases in between. CDR1 and CDR2 from the germline V gene are LNHNV and YYDKDF (reference sequence). The CDR3 reads CATSRDQGSGANVLTF. CDR3 bases: TGTGCCACCAGCAGAGATCAGGGATCTGGGGCCAACGTCCTGACTTTC.

The chain links TRBV5-1 to TRBJ2-6; no definite D call. This CDR3 spans 15 amino acids. Per the germline V gene, CDR1 is SGHRS and CDR2 is YFSETQ. The ends were cut back, 2 bases at V and 0 bases at J, with 6 bases in the middle. CDR3 amino acids: CASSFTASGANVLTF. The CDR3 nucleotides read TGCGCCAGCAGCTTTACAGCCTCTGGGGCCAACGTCCTGACTTTC.

This chain links TRBV5-4 with TRBJ2-1, with D possibly being TRBD2 (5 bases). With 4 bases removed from V and 0 bases from J, the gap between germline ends came to 14 bases. Germline lookup yields CDR1 SGHNT and CDR2 YYREEE (reference sequence). This CDR3 spans 16 amino acids. The chain's CDR3 is CASSPEALSSYNEQFF. CDR3 nucleotide sequence: TGTGCCAGCAGCCCGGAGGCGTTGAGCTCCTACAATGAGCAGTTCTTC.

The V gene is TRBV28, the J gene TRBJ2-3; 10 positions agree with TRBD2. Germline CDR1 is MDHEN and CDR2 is SYDVKM. CDR3 length: 17 amino acids. Trimming cost V 2 bases and J 6 bases; bases outside gene matches: 11. CDR3 in DNA: TGTGCCAGCAGTTTAATGGCGGCTAGCGGGAGTCAGGATACGCAGTATTTT. Protein: CASSLMAASGSQDTQYF.